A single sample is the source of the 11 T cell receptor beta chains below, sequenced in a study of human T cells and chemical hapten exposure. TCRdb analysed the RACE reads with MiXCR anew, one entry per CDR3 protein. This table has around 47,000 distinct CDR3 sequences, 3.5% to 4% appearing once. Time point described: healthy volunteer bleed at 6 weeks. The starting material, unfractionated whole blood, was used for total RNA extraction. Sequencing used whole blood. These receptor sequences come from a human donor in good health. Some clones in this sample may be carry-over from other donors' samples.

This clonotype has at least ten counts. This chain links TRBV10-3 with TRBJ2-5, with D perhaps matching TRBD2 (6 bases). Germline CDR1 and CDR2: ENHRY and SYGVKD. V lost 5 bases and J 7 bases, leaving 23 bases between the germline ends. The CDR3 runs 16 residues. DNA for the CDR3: TGTGCCATCAGTAGATCTTCCGGGACTTCCTTCGGGACCCAGTACTTC. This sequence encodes CAISRSSGTSFGTQYF.

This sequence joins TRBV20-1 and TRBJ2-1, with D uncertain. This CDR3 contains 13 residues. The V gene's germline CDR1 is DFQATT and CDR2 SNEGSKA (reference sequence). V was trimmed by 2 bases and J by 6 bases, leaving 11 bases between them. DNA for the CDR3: TGCAGTGCTAGATGGAACCGCGGCAATGAGCAGTTCTTC. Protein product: CSARWNRGNEQFF.

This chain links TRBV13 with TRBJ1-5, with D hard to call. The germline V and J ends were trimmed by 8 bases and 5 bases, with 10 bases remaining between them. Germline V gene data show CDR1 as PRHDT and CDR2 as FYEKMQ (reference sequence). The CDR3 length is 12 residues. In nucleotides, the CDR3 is TGTGCCAGCCGGCGGGAGGATCAGCCCCAGCATTTT. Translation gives CASRREDQPQHF.

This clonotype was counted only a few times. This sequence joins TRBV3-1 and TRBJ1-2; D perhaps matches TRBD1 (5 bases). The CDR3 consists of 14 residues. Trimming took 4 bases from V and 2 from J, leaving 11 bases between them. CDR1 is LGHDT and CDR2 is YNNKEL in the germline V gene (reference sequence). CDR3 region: CASSLRAGNYGYTF. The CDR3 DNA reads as TGTGCCAGCAGCCTTAGGGCAGGGAACTATGGCTACACCTTC.

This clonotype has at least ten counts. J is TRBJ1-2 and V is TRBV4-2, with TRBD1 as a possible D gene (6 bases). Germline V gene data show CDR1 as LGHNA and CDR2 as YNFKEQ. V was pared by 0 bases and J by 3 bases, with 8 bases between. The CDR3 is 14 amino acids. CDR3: CASSQEQGYYGYTF. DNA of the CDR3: TGTGCCAGCAGCCAAGAACAGGGCTACTATGGCTACACCTTC.

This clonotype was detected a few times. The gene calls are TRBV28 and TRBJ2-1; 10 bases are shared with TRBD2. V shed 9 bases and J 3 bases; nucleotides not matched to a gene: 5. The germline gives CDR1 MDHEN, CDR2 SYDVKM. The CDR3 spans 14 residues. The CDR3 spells CASSGTSVYNEQFF. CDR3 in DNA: TGTGCCAGTTCCGGGACTAGCGTCTACAATGAGCAGTTCTTC.

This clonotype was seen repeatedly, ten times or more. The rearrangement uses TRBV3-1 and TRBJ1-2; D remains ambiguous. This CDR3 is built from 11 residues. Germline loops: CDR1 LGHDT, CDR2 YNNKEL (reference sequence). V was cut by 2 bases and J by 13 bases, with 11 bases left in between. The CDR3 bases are TGTGCCAGCAGCCAAAGAGCGGCCTGCACCTTC. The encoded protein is CASSQRAACTF. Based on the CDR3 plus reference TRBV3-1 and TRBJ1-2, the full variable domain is DTAVSQTPKYLVTQMGNDKSIKCEQNLGHDTMYWYKQDSKKFLKIMFSYNNKELIINETVPNRFSPKSPDKAHLNLHINSLELGDSAVYFCASSQRAACTFGSGTRLTVV.

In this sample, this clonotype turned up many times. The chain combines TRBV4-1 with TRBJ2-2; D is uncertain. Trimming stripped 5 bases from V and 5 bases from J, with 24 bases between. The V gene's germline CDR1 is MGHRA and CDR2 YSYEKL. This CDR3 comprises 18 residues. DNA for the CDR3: TGCGCCAGCAGCGCCCCTTCTGCTTTATTGGCGCCAACCGGGGAGCTGTTTTTT. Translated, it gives CASSAPSALLAPTGELFF.

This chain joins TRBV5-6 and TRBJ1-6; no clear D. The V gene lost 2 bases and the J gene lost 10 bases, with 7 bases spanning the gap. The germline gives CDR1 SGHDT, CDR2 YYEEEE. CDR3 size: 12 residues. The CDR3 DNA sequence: TGTGCCAGCAGCTTCCTATGGTCACCCCTCCACTTT. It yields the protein CASSFLWSPLHF.

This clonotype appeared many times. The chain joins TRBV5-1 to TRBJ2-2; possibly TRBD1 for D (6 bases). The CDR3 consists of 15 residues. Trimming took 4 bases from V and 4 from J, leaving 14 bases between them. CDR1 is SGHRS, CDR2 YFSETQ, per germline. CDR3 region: CASSLNRAGTGELFF. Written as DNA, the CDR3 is TGCGCCAGCAGCCTAAACAGGGCGGGCACCGGGGAGCTGTTTTTT.

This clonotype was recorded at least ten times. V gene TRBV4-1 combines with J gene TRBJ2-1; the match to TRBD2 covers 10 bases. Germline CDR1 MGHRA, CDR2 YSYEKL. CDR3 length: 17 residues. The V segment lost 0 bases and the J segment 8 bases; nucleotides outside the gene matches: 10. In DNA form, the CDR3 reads TGCGCCAGCAGCCAAGAGAGGCTAGCGGGAGTTACCTATGAGCAGTTCTTC. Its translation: CASSQERLAGVTYEQFF.